This entry concerns a single TCR beta chain. Its matching antigen is unknown. TCRdb's table, derived via immunoSEQ multiplex PCR, lists solely in-frame clones and lacks some. The table records roughly 80,000 clones, around nine tenths of them present only once. The data originate from a study of graft-versus-host responses after intestinal transplantation. Trimming removed 0 bases from V and 4 bases from J, with 12 bases in between. The V gene's germline CDR1 is LNHNV and CDR2 YYDKDF (reference sequence). The CDR3 is made up of 15 amino acids. The TCR comes from a human donor who was the organ donor for an intestinal transplant. Here the sequenced sample was unstimulated CD8+ T cells sorted from spleen or lymph node cells, taken before transplant. The rearrangement links TRBV15 to TRBJ1-1; D is possibly TRBD1 (5 bases). In DNA form, the CDR3 reads TGTGCCACCAGCAGAGATTACGGGGCGGGCACTGAAGCTTTCTTT. Protein: CATSRDYGAGTEAFF.